One and the same sample provided the 15 T cell receptor beta chains below, sequenced in a study of blood T cell repertoires in COVID-19. Clones were sequenced by immunoSEQ multiplex PCR, and TCRdb holds only the in-frame ones, with some missing. The data hold around 170,000 clones, with 80% to 90% observed a single time. Sequenced: peripheral blood. These receptors all stem from a man between 18 and 29 years old who had recovered from COVID-19.

CDR3 in DNA: TGTGCCAGCAGTACCCCGGGACAGGGGGATCAGCCCCAGCATTTT. It encodes CASSTPGQGDQPQHF. The rearrangement joins TRBV28 to TRBJ1-5; 11 bases agree with TRBD1. V shed 5 bases and J 5 bases; nucleotides not matched to a gene: 5. Germline CDR1 and CDR2: MDHEN and SYDVKM. The CDR3 loop spans 15 amino acids. The complete variable domain, with remaining parts taken from reference TRBV28 and TRBJ1-5, reads DVKVTQSSRYLVKRTGEKVFLECVQDMDHENMFWYRQDPGLGLRLIYFSYDVKMKEKGDIPEGYSVSREKKERFSLILESASTNQTSMYLCASSTPGQGDQPQHFGDGTRLSIL.

The V and J genes are TRBV6-5 and TRBJ1-4, with TRBD1 as a possible D gene (6 bases). V was clipped by 6 bases and J by 3 bases, with 11 bases between them. The CDR3 has 14 residues. Germline V gene data show CDR1 as MNHEY and CDR2 as SVGAGI. The DNA of the CDR3 is TGTGCCAGCAGACCACAGGGAGCTAATGAAAAACTGTTTTTT. Translating it yields CASRPQGANEKLFF.

This chain joins TRBV3-1 (or the pseudogene TRBV3-2) and TRBJ1-2; a weak D match, TRBD1 (6 bases). CDR3 length: 14 residues. Germline values: CDR1 LGHDT, CDR2 YNNKEL (reference sequence). Deletions cut 5 bases from V and 0 bases from J, with 10 bases between. The CDR3 reads CASSGYRANYGYTF. The CDR3 nucleotides read TGTGCCAGCAGCGGGTACAGGGCTAACTATGGCTACACCTTC.

The rearrangement links TRBV7-8 to TRBJ1-1; tentatively, D is TRBD1 (6 bases). Trimming stripped 5 bases from V and 0 bases from J, with 10 bases between. In germline, CDR1 is SGHVS, CDR2 FQNEAQ. The CDR3 contains 14 residues. CDR3 sequence reads: CASSPGQMNTEAFF. The CDR3 region has the DNA TGTGCCAGCAGCCCTGGACAGATGAACACTGAAGCTTTCTTT.

The chain has TRBV5-6 and TRBJ1-6, with 9 bases identical to TRBD1. This CDR3 is built from 15 residues. Trimming cost V 2 bases and J 7 bases; bases outside gene matches: 4. The germline V gene encodes CDR1 SGHDT and CDR2 YYEEEE. CDR3 region: CASSFGTGKNSPLHF. The CDR3 DNA sequence: TGTGCCAGCAGCTTCGGGACAGGGAAAAATTCACCCCTCCACTTT.

This clone has a handful of counts. V gene TRBV10-3 combines with J gene TRBJ2-7; 7 bases agree with TRBD2. The length of the CDR3 is 13 residues. Germline V lookup: CDR1 ENHRY, CDR2 SYGVKD. The J segment lost 4 bases and the V segment lost 4 bases, leaving 4 bases of the junction unmatched. The CDR3 DNA reads TGTGCCATCAGTGGCGGGAGTGATTACGAGCAGTACTTC. Amino acids: CAISGGSDYEQYF.

This rearrangement joins TRBV27 to TRBJ1-6; TRBD1 matches 7 bases. Trimming removed 4 bases from V and 14 bases from J; junction bases left unmatched: 14. Germline V gives CDR1 MNHEY, CDR2 SMNVEV (reference sequence). The CDR3 sequence is 15 residues long. CDR3 protein: CASSSRDSGWRALHF. CDR3 DNA sequence: TGTGCCAGCAGTTCCCGGGACAGCGGATGGCGAGCCCTCCACTTT.

This clone was counted once. V is TRBV27 and J is TRBJ2-4; no definite D call. Trimming removed 2 bases at V and 2 bases at J, with 16 bases between. CDR1 is MNHEY and CDR2 is SMNVEV in the germline V gene (reference sequence). This CDR3 spans 17 amino acids. In DNA form, the CDR3 reads TGTGCCAGCAGTTTAGGAGTTTTCGAAAACACCAAAAACATTCAGTACTTC. This codes for CASSLGVFENTKNIQYF.

This rearrangement joins TRBV12-3 or TRBV12-4 to TRBJ1-2; no clear D gene. V lost 5 bases, J lost 2 bases, and 9 bases lay in between. This CDR3 spans 13 amino acids. This CDR3 reads CASSPTQNYGYTF. As DNA, the CDR3 is TGTGCCAGCAGTCCCACACAGAACTATGGCTACACCTTC.

The CDR3 here is CASSPSSNYGYTF. DNA for the CDR3: TGTGCCAGCTCACCTTCCAGTAACTATGGCTACACCTTC. The rearrangement uses TRBV18 and TRBJ1-2; D unresolved. Deletions cut 3 bases from V and 1 base from J, with 6 bases between. The CDR3 extends over 13 amino acids. The germline CDR1 and CDR2 sequences are KGHSH and LQKENI.

This chain uses TRBV10-3 with TRBJ2-5, with D perhaps TRBD2 (5 bases). Germline V gives CDR1 ENHRY, CDR2 SYGVKD. The CDR3 sequence is 16 residues long. V lost 0 bases, J lost 5 bases, and 16 bases lay in between. CDR3 DNA sequence: TGTGCCATCAGTGAGTCCCGTCCTGGTCGAGGGGAGACCCAGTACTTC. Translation gives CAISESRPGRGETQYF.

The gene calls are TRBV9 and TRBJ2-3; 9 nucleotides align to TRBD1. The germline gives CDR1 SGDLS, CDR2 YYNGEE. The CDR3 spans 17 residues. Losses at the gene ends were 3 bases for V and 4 bases for J; bases not matched to a gene: 12. CDR3 sequence: CASSDPTGGFRADTQYF. CDR3 DNA: TGTGCCAGCAGCGACCCAACAGGGGGCTTTAGAGCAGATACGCAGTATTTT.

The chain links TRBV5-1 to TRBJ2-3; 10 nucleotides match TRBD2. The CDR3 length is 14 residues. CDR1 and CDR2 from the germline V gene are SGHRS and YFSETQ. Trimming at V came to 4 bases and at J to 1 base, leaving 0 bases not matched to a gene. CDR3 sequence: CASSGTSGTDTQYF. CDR3 DNA: TGCGCCAGCAGCGGGACTAGCGGCACAGATACGCAGTATTTT.

The rearrangement uses TRBV2 and TRBJ2-5; tentative D call: TRBD2 (5 bases). This CDR3 has 13 residues. Per the germline V gene, CDR1 is SNHLY and CDR2 is FYNNEI. Trimming stripped 8 bases from V and 2 bases from J, with 12 bases between. CDR3 region: CASSYSEQETQYF. The CDR3 bases are TGTGCCAGCTCTTATAGCGAACAAGAGACCCAGTACTTC.

The rearrangement links TRBV9 to TRBJ2-5; weak D call: TRBD1 (5 bases). Germline lookup yields CDR1 SGDLS and CDR2 YYNGEE. This CDR3 comprises 14 residues. V was cut by 0 bases and J by 4 bases, with 10 bases left in between. CDR3 coding DNA: TGTGCCAGCAGCGTAGGGGGCGCCAGAGAGACCCAGTACTTC. Its translation is CASSVGGARETQYF.